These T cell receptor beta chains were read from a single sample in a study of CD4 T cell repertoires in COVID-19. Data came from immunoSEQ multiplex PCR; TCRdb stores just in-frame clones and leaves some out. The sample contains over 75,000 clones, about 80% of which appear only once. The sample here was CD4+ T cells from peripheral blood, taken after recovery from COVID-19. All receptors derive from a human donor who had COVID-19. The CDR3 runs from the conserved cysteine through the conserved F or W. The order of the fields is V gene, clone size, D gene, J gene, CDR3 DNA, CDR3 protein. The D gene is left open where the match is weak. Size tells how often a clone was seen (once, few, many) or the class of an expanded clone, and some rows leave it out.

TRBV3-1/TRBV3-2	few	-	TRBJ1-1	TGTGCCAGCAGCCCGGGGGGGCTCACCCTCACTGAAGCTTTCTTT	CASSPGGLTLTEAFF
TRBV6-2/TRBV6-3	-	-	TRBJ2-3	TGTGCCAGCAGTTACCCGGGACGCCTCAGGGGTACGCAGTATTTT	CASSYPGRLRGTQYF
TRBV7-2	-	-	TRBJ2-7	TGTGCCAGCAGCTCTGGGGGGAGGAGCTCCTACGAGCAGTACTTC	CASSSGGRSSYEQYF
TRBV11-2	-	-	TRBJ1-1	TGTGCCAGCAGCCGAGGAGGGAACACTGAAGCTTTCTTT	CASSRGGNTEAFF
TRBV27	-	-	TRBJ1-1	TGTGCCAGCAGTCTCCTCGCGGGGTCTGAAGCTTTCTTT	CASSLLAGSEAFF
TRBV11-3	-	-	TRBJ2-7	TGTGCCAGCAGCTTAGATCAGACAGGTCTGAATTCCTACGAGCAGTACTTC	CASSLDQTGLNSYEQYF
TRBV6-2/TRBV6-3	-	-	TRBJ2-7	TGTGCCAGCAGTTCCTTCGCGACATTCTCGCCCCCTTATAGCTCCTACGAGCAGTACTTC	CASSSFATFSPPYSSYEQYF
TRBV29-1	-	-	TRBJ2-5	TGCAGCGTTCTCGAGGGGGGATGGGAGACCCAGTACTTC	CSVLEGGWETQYF
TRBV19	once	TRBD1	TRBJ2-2	TGTGCCAGTAGTATCGGACAGGGTGCGAGCACCGGGGAGCTGTTTTTT	CASSIGQGASTGELFF
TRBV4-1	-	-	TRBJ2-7	TGCGCCAGCAGCCAAGATTCCGGAGGGGCGAATTTTTACGAGCAGTACTTC	CASSQDSGGANFYEQYF
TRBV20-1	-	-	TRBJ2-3	TGCAGTGCTAGTTTCGGGAACACAGATACGCAGTATTTT	CSASFGNTDTQYF
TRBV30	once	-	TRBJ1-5	TGTGCCTGGAGTAGGGCGGGCGGGGTGGTTCAGCCCCAGCATTTT	CAWSRAGGVVQPQHF
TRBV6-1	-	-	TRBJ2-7	TGTGCCAGCCGGGGAGAGTTTTTCTACGAGCAGTACTTC	CASRGEFFYEQYF
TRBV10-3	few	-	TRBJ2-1	TGTGCCATCAGTGTCCCGGGCGGAAACAATGAGCAGTTCTTC	CAISVPGGNNEQFF
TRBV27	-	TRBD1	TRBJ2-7	TGTGCCAGCAGGCCCGGGACAGCAACCTACGAGCAGTACTTC	CASRPGTATYEQYF
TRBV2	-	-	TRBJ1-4	TGTGCCAGCAGTGAGGGGGTGACTAATGAAAAACTGTTTTTT	CASSEGVTNEKLFF
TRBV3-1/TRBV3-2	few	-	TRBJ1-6	TGTGCCAGCAGTTCTATCAGTGGGTCCTATAATTCACCCCTCCACTTT	CASSSISGSYNSPLHF
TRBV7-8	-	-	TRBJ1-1	TGTGCCAGCAGCTTAGTCTTCCCGCGTACTGAAGCTTTCTTT	CASSLVFPRTEAFF
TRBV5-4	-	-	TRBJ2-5	TGTGCCAGCAGCTTGGACGAGGACATATGGTCGACGACCCAGTACTTC	CASSLDEDIWSTTQYF
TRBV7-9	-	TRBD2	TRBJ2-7	TGTGCCAGCAGCCAAGCTAGCGGGGGACCCTACGAGCAGTACTTC	CASSQASGGPYEQYF
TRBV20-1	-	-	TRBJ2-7	TGCAGTGGACAGGACCACTACGAGCAGTACTTC	CSGQDHYEQYF
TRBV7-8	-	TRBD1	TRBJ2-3	TGTGCCAGCAGCTTCGCCGGGACAGGTTCAGATACGCAGTATTTT	CASSFAGTGSDTQYF
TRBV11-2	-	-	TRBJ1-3	TGTGCCAGCAGCTTAGCTTGGCTCGAAAACTCTGGAAACACCATATATTTT	CASSLAWLENSGNTIYF
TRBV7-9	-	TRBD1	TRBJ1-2	TGTGCCAGCAGCCCCGGGACAGACTATGGCTACACCTTC	CASSPGTDYGYTF
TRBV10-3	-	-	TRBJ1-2	TGTGCCATCAACCAGGGGAACTATGGCTACACCTTC	CAINQGNYGYTF
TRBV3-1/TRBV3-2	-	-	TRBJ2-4	TGTGCCAGCAGCCAAGGGCGGGGCCAGGTGGTGTACTTC	CASSQGRGQVVYF
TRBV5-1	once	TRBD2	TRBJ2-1	TGCGCCAGCAGCTTAACCCTAGCGGGGGGGAACAATGAGCAGTTCTTC	CASSLTLAGGNNEQFF
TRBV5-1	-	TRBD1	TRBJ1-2	TGCGCCAGCAGCTTGGCGTCAGGGGGGAGCCTTGGCTACACCTTC	CASSLASGGSLGYTF
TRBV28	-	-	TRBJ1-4	TGTGCCAGCAGTCAGGGGTATGATTCTAATGAAAAACTGTTTTTT	CASSQGYDSNEKLFF
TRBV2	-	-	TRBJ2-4	TGTGCCAGCAGTGCGAGGGTAGCCAAAAACATTCAGTACTTC	CASSARVAKNIQYF
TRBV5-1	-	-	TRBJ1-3	TGCGCCAGTTCGACAGGTACTGGAAACACCATATATTTT	CASSTGTGNTIYF
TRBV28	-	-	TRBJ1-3	TGTGCCAGCAGTTTAGAAGGAAACACCATATATTTT	CASSLEGNTIYF
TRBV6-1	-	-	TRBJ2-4	TGTGCCAGCAGTGACCAGACGGTCTCCAAAAACATTCAGTACTTC	CASSDQTVSKNIQYF
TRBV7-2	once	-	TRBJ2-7	TGTGCCAGCAGCTTAGGGATGGGCGACGACGAGCAGTACTTC	CASSLGMGDDEQYF
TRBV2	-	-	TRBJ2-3	TGTGCCAGCAGGCAGAACCGGCTGTTCACAGATACGCAGTATTTT	CASRQNRLFTDTQYF
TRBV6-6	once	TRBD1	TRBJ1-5	TGTGCCAGCAGTCCCAGAAGAACAGGGGAAACTGGGCAGCCCCAGCATTTT	CASSPRRTGETGQPQHF
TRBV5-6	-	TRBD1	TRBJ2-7	TGTGCCAGCAGCCGGGACAGGGGGACGGGCGAGCAGTACTTC	CASSRDRGTGEQYF
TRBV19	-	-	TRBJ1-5	TGTGCCAGTAGTAATCCCAATCAGCCCCAGCATTTT	CASSNPNQPQHF
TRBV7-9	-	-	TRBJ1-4	TGTGCCAGCAGGTCTTCCGGTGCAACTAATGAAAAACTGTTTTTT	CASRSSGATNEKLFF
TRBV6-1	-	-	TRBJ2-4	TGTGCCAGCAGTGATTTTCGGGGCTGGATTCAGTACTTC	CASSDFRGWIQYF
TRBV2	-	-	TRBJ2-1	TGTGCCAGCAGTGTAGGGCAGGTGGGATGGGATGAGCAGTTCTTC	CASSVGQVGWDEQFF